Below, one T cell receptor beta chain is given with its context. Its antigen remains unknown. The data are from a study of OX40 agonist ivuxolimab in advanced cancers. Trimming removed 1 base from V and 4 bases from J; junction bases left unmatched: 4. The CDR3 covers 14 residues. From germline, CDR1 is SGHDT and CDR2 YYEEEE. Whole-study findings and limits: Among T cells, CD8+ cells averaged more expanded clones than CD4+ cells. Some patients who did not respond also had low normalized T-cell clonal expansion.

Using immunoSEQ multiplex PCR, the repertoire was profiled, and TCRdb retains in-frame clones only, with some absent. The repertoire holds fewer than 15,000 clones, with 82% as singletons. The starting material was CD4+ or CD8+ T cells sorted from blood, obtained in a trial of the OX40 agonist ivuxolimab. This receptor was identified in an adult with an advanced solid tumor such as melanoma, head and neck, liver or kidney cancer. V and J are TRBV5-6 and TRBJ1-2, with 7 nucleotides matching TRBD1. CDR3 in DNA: TGTGCCAGCAGCTTGACAGGGGTAGTCTATGGCTACACCTTC. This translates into CASSLTGVVYGYTF.